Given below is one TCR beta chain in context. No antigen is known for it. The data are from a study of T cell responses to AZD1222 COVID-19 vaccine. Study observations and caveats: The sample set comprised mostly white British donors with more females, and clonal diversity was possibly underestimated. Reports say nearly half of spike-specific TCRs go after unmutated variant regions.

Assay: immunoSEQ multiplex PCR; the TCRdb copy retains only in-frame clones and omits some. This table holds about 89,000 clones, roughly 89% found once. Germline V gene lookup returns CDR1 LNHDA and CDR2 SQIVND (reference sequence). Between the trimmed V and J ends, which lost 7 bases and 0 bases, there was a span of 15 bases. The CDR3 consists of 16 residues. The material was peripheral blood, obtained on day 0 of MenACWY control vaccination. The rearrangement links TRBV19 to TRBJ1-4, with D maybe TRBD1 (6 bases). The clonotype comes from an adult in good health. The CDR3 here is CASNPGGPATNEKLFF. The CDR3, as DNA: TGTGCCAGTAACCCGGGGGGCCCCGCAACTAATGAAAAACTGTTTTTT.